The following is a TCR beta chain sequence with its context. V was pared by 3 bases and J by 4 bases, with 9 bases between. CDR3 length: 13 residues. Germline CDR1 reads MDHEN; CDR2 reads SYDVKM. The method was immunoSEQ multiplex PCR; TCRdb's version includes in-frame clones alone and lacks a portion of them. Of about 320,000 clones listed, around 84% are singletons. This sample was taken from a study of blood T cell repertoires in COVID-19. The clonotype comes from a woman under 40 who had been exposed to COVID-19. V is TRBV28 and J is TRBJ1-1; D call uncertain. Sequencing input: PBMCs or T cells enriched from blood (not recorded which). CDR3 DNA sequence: TGTGCCAGCAGTTTGGGCGATAGCACTGAAGCTTTCTTT. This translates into CASSLGDSTEAFF.